This entry is about one TCR beta chain. Antigen: not known. The entry originates in a study of T-cell memory formation after mild COVID-19. Study overall: For the most part, TCR clusters were specific to one donor. General study results and limits: Several responding clones turned up in pre-infection memory, indicating that cross-reactive memory may have taken part.

With constant-segment primers, 5'RACE yielded cDNA libraries of TCR alpha and TCR beta that carried sample barcodes and UMIs. TCRdb reanalysed the 5' RACE reads using MiXCR and keeps one entry per CDR3 protein. The top ten clones hold around a fifth of a sample with 350,000 to 500,000 distinct CDR3 sequences, roughly 18% of them seen once. The CDR3 loop spans 16 amino acids. The ends lost 5 bases at V and 0 bases at J; junction bases unmatched: 8. Germline values: CDR1 SGHAT, CDR2 FQNNGV. Material: PBMCs or a T cell subset sorted from them (not recorded which). This receptor was identified in a man aged 18 to 30 who had mild COVID-19 (a few samples of this study predate the infection). Cell type and time point are not known. The V call is TRBV11-2, the J call TRBJ2-5; 8 bases line up with TRBD2. The CDR3 DNA follows: TGTGCCAGCAGCCCTGGACTAGCCTCGTACCAAGAGACCCAGTACTTC. It encodes CASSPGLASYQETQYF.